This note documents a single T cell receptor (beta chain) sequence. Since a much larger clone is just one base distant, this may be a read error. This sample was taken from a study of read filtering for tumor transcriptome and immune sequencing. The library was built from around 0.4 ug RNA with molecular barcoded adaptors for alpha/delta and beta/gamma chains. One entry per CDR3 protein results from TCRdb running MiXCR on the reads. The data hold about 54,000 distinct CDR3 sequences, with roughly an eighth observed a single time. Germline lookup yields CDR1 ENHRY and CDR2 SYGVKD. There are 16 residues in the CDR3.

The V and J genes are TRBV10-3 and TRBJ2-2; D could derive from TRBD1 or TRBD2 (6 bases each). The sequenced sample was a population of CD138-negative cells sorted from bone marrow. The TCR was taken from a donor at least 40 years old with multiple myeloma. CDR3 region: CAINPDGGRGTGEPFF. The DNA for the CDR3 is TGTGCCATCAATCCCGACGGGGGCCGGGGCACCGGGGAGCCGTTTTTT.